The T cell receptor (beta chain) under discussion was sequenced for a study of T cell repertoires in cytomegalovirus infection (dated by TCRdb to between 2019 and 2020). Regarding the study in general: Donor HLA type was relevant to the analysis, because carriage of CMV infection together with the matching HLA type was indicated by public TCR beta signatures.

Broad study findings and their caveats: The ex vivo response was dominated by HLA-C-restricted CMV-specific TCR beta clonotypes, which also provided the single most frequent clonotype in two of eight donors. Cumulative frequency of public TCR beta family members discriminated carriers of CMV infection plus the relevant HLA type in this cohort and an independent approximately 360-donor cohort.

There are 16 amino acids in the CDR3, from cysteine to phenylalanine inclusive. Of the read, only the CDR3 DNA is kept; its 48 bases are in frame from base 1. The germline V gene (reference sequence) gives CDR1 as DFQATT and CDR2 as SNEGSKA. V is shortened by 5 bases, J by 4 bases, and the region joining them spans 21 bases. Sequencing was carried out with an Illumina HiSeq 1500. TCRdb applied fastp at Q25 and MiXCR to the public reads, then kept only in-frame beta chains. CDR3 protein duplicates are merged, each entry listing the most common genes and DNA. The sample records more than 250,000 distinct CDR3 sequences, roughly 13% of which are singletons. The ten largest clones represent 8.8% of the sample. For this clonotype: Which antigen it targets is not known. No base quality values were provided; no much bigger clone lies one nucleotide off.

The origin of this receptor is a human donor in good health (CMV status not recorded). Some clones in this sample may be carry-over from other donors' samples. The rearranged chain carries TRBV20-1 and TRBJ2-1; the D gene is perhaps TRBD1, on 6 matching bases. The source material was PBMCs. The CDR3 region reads CSAEIQGEWFYNEQFF. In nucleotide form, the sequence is TGCAGTGCTGAAATACAGGGAGAGTGGTTTTACAATGAGCAGTTCTTC.